These T cell receptor beta chains were read from a single sample in a study of response to subunit inactivated influenza vaccine. TCRdb redid the calling of the RT-PCR reads with MiXCR, one entry per CDR3 protein. The table lists 860,000 or so distinct CDR3 sequences, about 20% of them singletons. This material consisted of PBMCs from blood, taken less than 6 days after vaccination. These receptors were obtained from a man aged 50-59 years who received an inactivated influenza vaccine. Each CDR3 is given with its conserved first and last residue. A D gene is named only where the DNA matches it firmly. The listing skips clone size in some rows; elsewhere it reads once, few, many or a size class.

CIAREYYRGETEAFF	TGCATTGCTAGAGAGTACTACAGGGGAGAGACTGAAGCTTTCTTT	.	TRBV20-1	TRBJ1-1	TRBD1
CSARIGGRLETQYF	TGCAGTGCTAGAATAGGCGGGCGGCTGGAGACCCAGTACTTC	few	TRBV20-1	TRBJ2-5	.
CASSYSGLRTGDFWAYEQYF	TGTGCCAGCAGTTACTCCGGCCTAAGGACAGGGGATTTTTGGGCCTACGAGCAGTACTTC	.	TRBV6-2/TRBV6-3	TRBJ2-7	TRBD1
CSVYPRDRGPGDEQFF	TGCAGCGTCTATCCCCGGGACCGCGGCCCGGGGGATGAGCAGTTCTTC	.	TRBV29-1	TRBJ2-1	.
CASSNGPGTGGYEQFF	TGTGCCAGCAGCAACGGACCCGGGACAGGGGGCTATGAGCAGTTCTTC	few	TRBV7-6	TRBJ2-1	TRBD1
CASSLAPWRSSTDTQYF	TGTGCCAGCAGCTTAGCGCCTTGGCGCTCTAGCACAGATACGCAGTATTTT	few	TRBV7-8	TRBJ2-3	.
CASSPTLKQGLKSYNEQFF	TGTGCCAGCTCACCTACCCTGAAACAGGGACTTAAGTCCTACAATGAGCAGTTCTTC	few	TRBV14	TRBJ2-1	.
CASSQFDGTNYGYTF	TGCGCCAGCAGCCAATTTGACGGGACGAACTATGGCTACACCTTC	.	TRBV5-1	TRBJ1-2	.
CSAGEQGYSYEQYF	TGCAGTGCTGGGGAGCAGGGGTACTCCTACGAGCAGTACTTC	few	TRBV20-1	TRBJ2-7	.
CASSQAGHLYGYTF	TGTGCCAGCAGCCAAGCCGGACACCTCTATGGCTACACCTTC	.	TRBV4-2	TRBJ1-2	.
CASSVDSKNSPLHF	TGTGCCAGCAGTGTCGACAGCAAAAATTCACCCCTCCACTTT	.	TRBV6-1	TRBJ1-6	.
CASSQDSGGGAGDTQYF	TGTGCCAGCAGCCAAGATTCTGGAGGGGGGGCCGGAGATACGCAGTATTTT	.	TRBV4-2	TRBJ2-3	.
CANQDGDGYTF	TGTGCCAACCAAGACGGCGATGGCTACACCTTC	.	TRBV10-3	TRBJ1-2	.
CASSFEPPGPRAADTQYF	TGTGCCAGCAGCTTCGAACCTCCGGGACCTAGGGCGGCAGATACGCAGTATTTT	.	TRBV11-1	TRBJ2-3	.
CASSQDRAMPRFF	TGCGCCAGCAGCCAAGATAGAGCTATGCCGAGGTTCTTC	many	TRBV4-3	TRBJ2-1	.
CASEVTDTQYF	TGTGCCAGCGAGGTGACAGATACGCAGTATTTT	few	TRBV7-8	TRBJ2-3	.
CASSQVHLAGYNEQFF	TGTGCCAGCAGCCAAGTTCACCTAGCGGGTTACAATGAGCAGTTCTTC	.	TRBV3-1	TRBJ2-1	TRBD2
CASSKLPRDRKLWEQYF	TGTGCCAGCAGCAAGTTACCACGGGACAGGAAGCTCTGGGAGCAGTACTTC	many	TRBV21-1	TRBJ2-7	.
CASSQEKASGRAFAYEQYF	TGCGCCAGCAGCCAAGAGAAGGCTAGCGGGAGGGCCTTCGCCTACGAGCAGTACTTC	.	TRBV4-3	TRBJ2-7	TRBD2
CASSLQQGARDTQYF	TGCGCCAGCAGCTTGCAACAGGGGGCGCGGGATACGCAGTATTTT	.	TRBV5-1	TRBJ2-3	TRBD1
CASSSTAGELFF	TGCGCCAGCAGCTCAACTGCCGGGGAGCTGTTTTTT	.	TRBV5-1	TRBJ2-2	.
CASSIATGAEYEQYF	TGTGCCAGCAGCATCGCGACAGGGGCCGAGTACGAGCAGTACTTC	.	TRBV7-6	TRBJ2-7	TRBD1
CASRIGGQYNEQFF	TGTGCCAGCAGAATCGGCGGACAGTACAATGAGCAGTTCTTC	.	TRBV6-2/TRBV6-3	TRBJ2-1	.
CSARGLAGGLVTQYF	TGCAGTGCTAGGGGACTAGCGGGGGGTTTGGTTACGCAGTATTTT	.	TRBV20-1	TRBJ2-3	TRBD2
CATSRGSGGGSDTQYF	TGTGCCACCAGCAGAGGTAGCGGGGGGGGATCAGATACGCAGTATTTT	.	TRBV15	TRBJ2-3	TRBD2
CSVLGTGGPDTQYF	TGCAGCGTACTTGGGACAGGGGGCCCAGATACGCAGTATTTT	few	TRBV29-1	TRBJ2-3	TRBD1
CASSVAQYMVYF	TGTGCCAGCAGCGTAGCGCAGTACATGGTGTATTTT	.	TRBV7-2	TRBJ2-3	.
CASSQGFGAGGNEQFF	TGCGCCAGCAGCCAAGGGTTCGGAGCGGGGGGGAATGAGCAGTTCTTC	few	TRBV4-1	TRBJ2-1	TRBD2
CATSDIQTQYF	TGTGCCACCAGTGATATACAGACCCAGTACTTC	few	TRBV24-1	TRBJ2-5	.
CASSLENSGTGGAFF	TGTGCCAGCAGCTTAGAAAACTCCGGGACTGGTGGAGCTTTCTTT	few	TRBV7-9	TRBJ1-1	.
CASGRDPGYEQYF	TGTGCCAGCGGCCGGGATCCCGGCTACGAGCAGTACTTC	few	TRBV11-2	TRBJ2-7	.
CASRQTGGVTEAFF	TGTGCCAGCAGGCAGACAGGGGGTGTAACTGAAGCTTTCTTT	few	TRBV12-3/TRBV12-4	TRBJ1-1	TRBD1
CASGPKGSSSPLHF	TGTGCCAGCGGTCCCAAGGGCAGCTCTTCACCCCTCCACTTT	.	TRBV12-3/TRBV12-4	TRBJ1-6	.
CASSKGLAYSYEQYF	TGTGCCAGCAGCAAAGGACTAGCCTATTCCTACGAGCAGTACTTC	few	TRBV5-6	TRBJ2-7	TRBD2
CSARGQTSGRALYNEQFF	TGCAGTGCTAGAGGCCAGACTAGCGGGAGGGCCCTTTACAATGAGCAGTTCTTC	.	TRBV20-1	TRBJ2-1	TRBD2
CAISLREFSTDTQYF	TGTGCCATCAGCCTCCGGGAGTTCAGCACAGATACGCAGTATTTT	.	TRBV10-3	TRBJ2-3	.
CSAGQDYEQYF	TGCAGTGCAGGACAGGACTACGAGCAGTACTTC	.	TRBV20-1	TRBJ2-7	TRBD1
CASRIQRGTEAFF	TGTGCCAGCAGGATTCAAAGGGGCACTGAAGCTTTCTTT	few	TRBV2	TRBJ1-1	.
CASTGGYSGYTF	TGTGCCAGTACCGGGGGATACAGTGGCTACACCTTC	.	TRBV28	TRBJ1-2	.
CASSSSGKDTQYF	TGTGCCAGCAGCTCCTCAGGGAAAGATACGCAGTATTTT	few	TRBV7-3	TRBJ2-3	.
CASSFGLAGGHIGDNEQFF	TGCGCCAGCAGCTTTGGACTAGCGGGGGGACACATTGGGGACAATGAGCAGTTCTTC	.	TRBV5-1	TRBJ2-1	TRBD2
CASSLRIAGYNEQFF	TGCGCCAGCAGCTTGCGAATAGCGGGGTATAATGAGCAGTTCTTC	.	TRBV5-1	TRBJ2-1	TRBD2
CSVGQGSSDTQYF	TGCAGCGTTGGACAGGGGTCTTCAGATACGCAGTATTTT	few	TRBV29-1	TRBJ2-3	TRBD1
CASSFDRDSTPHEQYF	TGTGCCAGCAGTTTTGACCGGGACAGCACCCCCCACGAGCAGTACTTC	.	TRBV28	TRBJ2-7	TRBD1
CASSSGIGGWREYEQYF	TGTGCCAGCAGCTCCGGGATCGGGGGTTGGAGGGAGTACGAGCAGTACTTC	.	TRBV11-2	TRBJ2-7	.
CASPRGDTQYF	TGTGCCAGCCCTCGAGGGGATACGCAGTATTTT	.	TRBV7-9	TRBJ2-3	.
CASSLDGYQNSPLHF	TGCGCCAGCAGCTTGGACGGCTACCAGAATTCACCCCTCCACTTT	few	TRBV5-1	TRBJ1-6	.
CASSFWPTRQGIETQYF	TGTGCCAGCAGTTTTTGGCCAACAAGACAGGGTATAGAGACCCAGTACTTC	many	TRBV12-3/TRBV12-4	TRBJ2-5	TRBD1
CASSFQDGEAFF	TGCGCCAGCAGCTTTCAGGACGGTGAAGCTTTCTTT	.	TRBV5-1	TRBJ1-1	.
CASSVGTADGYEQYF	TGTGCCAGCAGCGTCGGGACAGCGGATGGCTACGAGCAGTACTTC	.	TRBV9	TRBJ2-7	TRBD1
CASSRLGETQYF	TGTGCCAGCAGTAGACTCGGAGAGACCCAGTACTTC	once	TRBV28	TRBJ2-5	.
CSVVKTETQYF	TGCAGCGTTGTTAAAACAGAGACCCAGTACTTC	.	TRBV29-1	TRBJ2-5	.
CSARVEGGGNSPLHF	TGCAGTGCTAGAGTCGAGGGGGGAGGCAATTCACCCCTCCACTTT	.	TRBV20-1	TRBJ1-6	.
CASSRTGGSGGELFF	TGTGCCAGCAGTCGGACAGGGGGCAGCGGCGGGGAGCTGTTTTTT	.	TRBV6-2/TRBV6-3	TRBJ2-2	TRBD1
CASSAQGDLGQFF	TGTGCCAGCAGTGCACAGGGGGACCTCGGGCAGTTCTTC	.	TRBV6-1	TRBJ2-1	TRBD1
CASTNRGTSGGNVGKNIQYF	TGTGCCAGCACCAATAGAGGAACTAGCGGGGGAAACGTGGGCAAAAACATTCAGTACTTC	few	TRBV12-3/TRBV12-4	TRBJ2-4	TRBD2
CSVEVRSGARPYEQYF	TGCAGCGTTGAAGTCCGGTCAGGGGCCCGTCCCTACGAGCAGTACTTC	many	TRBV29-1	TRBJ2-7	.
CSARAGGDSSEGSSPLHF	TGCAGTGCTAGAGCAGGAGGGGACAGTTCTGAAGGAAGTTCACCCCTCCACTTT	few	TRBV20-1	TRBJ1-6	TRBD1